Below, 32 T cell receptor beta chains from the same sample are listed, as sequenced in a study of regulatory T cells in long-lasting Graves disease. Time point specified: newly diagnosed GD, antithyroid drugs for less than 3 months. PBMC-extracted RNA yielded the TCR library. Through Arm-PCR of CDR3 regions and iRepertoire HTBI primers, TCR beta libraries were built. TCRdb processed the multiplex PCR reads anew with MiXCR; each CDR3 protein has one entry. The sample includes some 600,000 distinct CDR3 sequences, 16% seen only once; the top ten take 12%. The sample also formed part of further work on T cells in Graves' hyperthyroidism and ophthalmopathy.

This sample comprised peripheral blood mononuclear cells (PBMCs), obtained at new diagnosis, from a patient treated with antithyroid drugs. The source is a man younger than 30 with Graves disease.

The V call is TRBV19, the J call TRBJ1-1; a possible D gene is TRBD1 (5 bases). V was cut by 0 bases and J by 5 bases, with 13 bases left in between. Per the germline V gene, CDR1 is LNHDA and CDR2 is SQIVND (reference sequence). The CDR3 consists of 15 residues. CDR3 in DNA: TGTGCCAGTAGTATAGACGCAGGGATGGGTACTGAAGCTTTCTTT. Amino acids: CASSIDAGMGTEAFF.

V is TRBV20-1 and J is TRBJ2-2; tentatively, D is TRBD1 (6 bases). The CDR3 covers 14 residues. Germline CDR1 reads DFQATT; CDR2 reads SNEGSKA (reference sequence). Trimming removed 0 bases from V and 7 bases from J, with 12 bases in between. CDR3 in DNA: TGCAGTGCTAGAGATCAGCAGGGGAACGGGGAGCTGTTTTTT. It codes for CSARDQQGNGELFF.

This clonotype showed up many times. V and J are TRBV20-1 and TRBJ2-1; D not resolved. The CDR3 consists of 12 residues. CDR1 is DFQATT and CDR2 is SNEGSKA in the germline V gene (reference sequence). In DNA form, the CDR3 reads TGCAGCTACCGGACCGTGTACAATGAGCAGTTCTTC. Amino acid sequence: CSYRTVYNEQFF.

This clonotype was seen at least ten times. The chain links TRBV18 to TRBJ1-1; D might be TRBD1 (6 bases). The V gene's germline CDR1 is KGHSH and CDR2 LQKENI. The ends were cut back, 1 base at V and 10 bases at J, with 19 bases in the middle. The CDR3 contains 15 residues. CDR3 DNA sequence: TGTGCCAGCTCACCACGGGTCGCACAGGGCGTACCAGCTTTCTTT. It yields the protein CASSPRVAQGVPAFF.

V and J are TRBV5-1 and TRBJ2-7; possibly TRBD1 or TRBD2 for D (7 bases each). Germline CDR1 and CDR2: SGHRS and YFSETQ. The CDR3 runs to 14 residues. Trimming stripped 3 bases from V and 5 bases from J, with 15 bases between. CDR3 protein: CASSWGAGGDEQYF. The CDR3 coding sequence is TGCGCCAGCAGCTGGGGCGCAGGGGGGGACGAGCAGTACTTC.

V is TRBV9 and J is TRBJ2-6, with no clear D. Germline V CDR1 and CDR2: SGDLS, YYNGEE. V was cut by 0 bases and J by 1 base, with 11 bases left in between. The CDR3 consists of 17 residues. The CDR3 loop is CASSVVEWKSGANVLTF. The CDR3 bases are TGTGCCAGCAGCGTAGTGGAGTGGAAGTCTGGGGCCAACGTCCTGACTTTC. Combining the CDR3 with reference TRBV9 and TRBJ2-6 gives the whole variable domain DSGVTQTPKHLITATGQRVTLRCSPRSGDLSVYWYQQSLDQGLQFLIQYYNGEERAKGNILERFSAQQFPDLHSELNLSSLELGDSALYFCASSVVEWKSGANVLTFGAGSRLTVL.

The V call is TRBV27, the J call TRBJ2-7; 9 nucleotides match TRBD1. Germline lookup yields CDR1 MNHEY and CDR2 SMNVEV (reference sequence). Trimming cost V 5 bases and J 5 bases; bases outside gene matches: 10. CDR3 length equals 15 residues. This CDR3 is CASSPGTGFVDEQYF. CDR3 bases: TGTGCCAGCAGTCCTGGGACAGGGTTTGTGGACGAGCAGTACTTC.

In this sample, this clonotype turned up many times. This chain joins TRBV11-2 and TRBJ2-7; 7 nucleotides line up with TRBD1. Per germline, CDR1 SGHAT and CDR2 FQNNGV. CDR3 length equals 14 residues. J gave up 4 bases and V 5 bases, and 8 bases lay outside the gene matches. CDR3 coding DNA: TGTGCCAGCAGCCCCCAGGGACAGTTGTACGAGCAGTACTTC. Protein: CASSPQGQLYEQYF.

This clonotype was recorded many times. This rearrangement joins TRBV20-1 to TRBJ1-1; D may be TRBD1 (6 bases). Germline V CDR1 and CDR2: DFQATT, SNEGSKA (reference sequence). V lost 3 bases and J 1 base, leaving 15 bases between the germline ends. The CDR3 spans 15 residues. The CDR3 nucleotides are TGCAGTGCTAGTTCCTGGGAGACAGGGAACACTGAAGCTTTCTTT. Its protein product is CSASSWETGNTEAFF.

The genes are TRBV19 and TRBJ2-1; no clear D gene. The CDR3 is 15 residues long. Germline CDR1 reads LNHDA; CDR2 reads SQIVND (reference sequence). The ends were cut back, 1 base at V and 2 bases at J, with 9 bases in the middle. Written as DNA, the CDR3 is TGTGCCAGTAGTATAGGGCTAGTTACCTACAATGAGCAGTTCTTC. Translation gives CASSIGLVTYNEQFF.

The table lists this clonotype with many counts. The J gene is TRBJ2-5, the V gene TRBV7-9; D uncertain. The CDR3 runs to 12 residues. Germline V gene data show CDR1 as SEHNR and CDR2 as FQNEAQ (reference sequence). V gave up 6 bases and J gave up 2 bases, with 7 bases separating them. CDR3 loop: CASRQEQETQYF. CDR3 bases: TGTGCCAGCAGGCAGGAACAAGAGACCCAGTACTTC.

In the case of this clonotype: One base away lies a much larger clone, so this may be a sequencing read error. The chain couples TRBV11-2 to TRBJ2-1, with D unclear. This CDR3 has 14 residues. From germline, CDR1 is SGHAT and CDR2 FQNNGV. CDR3 in amino acids: CASGFVGTYNEQFF. The CDR3 coding sequence is TGTGCCAGCGGCTTTGTGGGAACCTACAATGAGCAGTTCTTC. The whole variable domain, remainder taken from reference TRBV11-2 and TRBJ2-1, is EAGVAQSPRYKIIEKRQSVAFWCNPISGHATLYWYQQILGQGPKLLIQFQNNGVVDDSQLPKDRFSAERLKGVDSTLKIQPAKLEDSAVYLCASGFVGTYNEQFFGPGTRLTVL.

About this clonotype itself: A much larger clone differs from this one at a single base, so this may be a read error. The rearrangement links TRBV11-2 to TRBJ2-1; TRBD2 aligns across 7 bases. The CDR3 consists of 14 residues. Germline CDR1 and CDR2: SGHAT and FQNNGV. The DNA of the CDR3 is TGTGCCAGCAGGGGGGAGGGGATATCCAATGAGCAGTCCTTC. It yields the protein CASRGEGISNEQSF. Filled out from reference TRBV11-2 and TRBJ2-1, the complete variable domain reads EAGVAQSPRYKIIEKRQSVAFWCNPISGHATLYWYQQILGQGPKLLIQFQNNGVVDDSQLPKDRFSAERLKGVDSTLKIQPAKLEDSAVYLCASRGEGISNEQSFGPGTRLTVL.

This CDR3 is CASSPPPQGRNYGYTF. The CDR3 DNA sequence: TGTGCCAGCAGCCCCCCTCCCCAGGGCCGTAACTATGGCTACACCTTC. The rearrangement uses TRBV9 and TRBJ1-2; TRBD1 might be the D (5 bases). Between the trimmed V and J ends, which lost 4 bases and 1 base, there was a span of 17 bases. CDR1 SGDLS and CDR2 YYNGEE come from the germline V gene. The CDR3 extends over 16 amino acids.

This clonotype was picked up a small number of times. V is TRBV20-1 and J is TRBJ2-7; 7 bases are a match to TRBD1. V trimming: 6 bases; J trimming: 1 base; junction bases outside the gene matches: 9. The CDR3 loop spans 14 amino acids. The V gene's germline CDR1 is DFQATT and CDR2 SNEGSKA (reference sequence). The CDR3 spells CSANPGTESYEQYF. DNA for the CDR3: TGCAGTGCCAACCCCGGGACAGAATCCTACGAGCAGTACTTC.

This clonotype was seen ten or more times. This chain links TRBV7-9 with TRBJ2-7, with D perhaps matching TRBD1 or TRBD2 (5 bases each). Trimming cost V 5 bases and J 6 bases, with 20 bases left between them. CDR3 length: 15 amino acids. Germline-derived CDR1 and CDR2 are SEHNR and FQNEAQ (reference sequence). The CDR3 here is CASSPRDQPLFEQYF. The DNA of the CDR3 is TGTGCCAGCAGCCCCCGGGACCAGCCGCTCTTCGAGCAGTACTTC.

This clonotype was found a few times. J is TRBJ1-6 and V is TRBV20-1; D perhaps matches TRBD1 (5 bases). V lost 2 bases and J 8 bases, leaving 13 bases between the germline ends. This CDR3 region has 14 residues. The germline V gene encodes CDR1 DFQATT and CDR2 SNEGSKA (reference sequence). This CDR3 is CSARPPGEHSPLHF. CDR3 coding DNA: TGCAGTGCTAGACCACCGGGGGAACATTCACCCCTCCACTTT.

The chain links TRBV13 to TRBJ2-7; 8 nucleotides match TRBD1. The junction had 6 bases not matched to a gene; V was cut back by 2 bases and J by 0 bases. This CDR3 spans 16 amino acids. Germline V lookup: CDR1 PRHDT, CDR2 FYEKMQ (reference sequence). The CDR3 protein is CASSLWWTGSSYEQYF. For the CDR3, the DNA is TGTGCCAGCAGCTTATGGTGGACAGGGAGCTCCTACGAGCAGTACTTC.

This clonotype was observed many times. This chain links TRBV11-2 with TRBJ2-1; TRBD2 aligns across 9 bases. V lost 5 bases to trimming and J lost 6 bases; unmatched junction nucleotides: 11. The CDR3 runs 16 residues. Germline V lookup: CDR1 SGHAT, CDR2 FQNNGV. The CDR3 region has the DNA TGTGCCAGCAGCCCCCCGGGAGCGGGAGGTCGCAATGAGCAGTTCTTC. Encoded protein: CASSPPGAGGRNEQFF.

Ten or more counts support this clonotype. The chain recombines TRBV6-5 with TRBJ1-1; no clear D gene. V lost 2 bases, J lost 5 bases, and 12 bases lay in between. Germline V gene data show CDR1 as MNHEY and CDR2 as SVGAGI. There are 14 residues in the CDR3. The CDR3 region has the DNA TGTGCCAGCAGTTACAGGGTCCTGTGGACTGAAGCTTTCTTT. Amino acid sequence: CASSYRVLWTEAFF.

J is TRBJ2-4 and V is TRBV20-1; 12 bases map to TRBD2. Looked up from germline, CDR1 is DFQATT and CDR2 is SNEGSKA (reference sequence). Trimming at V came to 6 bases and at J to 9 bases, leaving 6 bases not matched to a gene. This CDR3 is 13 amino acids long. Here the CDR3 reads CSARLLAGGIQYF. CDR3 in DNA: TGCAGTGCGAGACTACTAGCGGGAGGCATTCAGTACTTC.

This chain links TRBV9 with TRBJ1-4, with a weak D call TRBD1 (6 bases). The CDR3 is 15 amino acids. Trimming shortened V by 0 bases and J by 8 bases, and 14 bases separated the two germline ends. Germline CDR1 and CDR2: SGDLS and YYNGEE. CDR3 DNA sequence: TGTGCCAGCAGCGTAGCAGGCAGGGGATACGAAAAACTGTTTTTT. This translates into CASSVAGRGYEKLFF.

The CDR3 DNA follows: TGTGCCAGTAGTATAACTCCGGGAGCTTATAATGAGCAGTTCTTC. Protein product: CASSITPGAYNEQFF. The chain links TRBV19 to TRBJ2-1, with D possibly matching TRBD2 (6 bases). The germline V and J ends were trimmed by 2 bases and 7 bases, with 15 bases remaining between them. The CDR3 is made up of 15 amino acids. CDR1 LNHDA and CDR2 SQIVND come from the germline V gene (reference sequence).

This rearrangement joins TRBV4-2 to TRBJ2-7, with D perhaps TRBD2 (5 bases). Germline V lookup: CDR1 LGHNA, CDR2 YNFKEQ. V lost 3 bases and J lost 7, with 22 bases in between. This CDR3 comprises 16 residues. The CDR3 here is CASSQLRTSPTREQYF. The CDR3 DNA is TGTGCCAGCAGCCAGCTCCGGACTTCCCCTACGAGGGAGCAGTACTTC.

There are a few counts of this clonotype. V usage is TRBV7-2 and J usage is TRBJ2-5; 14 positions match TRBD2. The CDR3 length is 18 residues. CDR1 is SGHTA and CDR2 is FQGNSA in the germline V gene. With V trimmed by 5 bases and J by 1 base, 9 bases remained unmatched. This CDR3 is CASSLGTSGGVLQETQYF. In nucleotides, the CDR3 is TGTGCCAGCAGCCTCGGGACTAGCGGGGGAGTCCTCCAAGAGACCCAGTACTTC.

This rearrangement joins TRBV5-8 to TRBJ2-1; D may be TRBD2 (6 bases). Trimming pared 4 bases from V and 7 bases from J, leaving 15 bases between. The germline gives CDR1 SGHTS, CDR2 YDEGEE. The CDR3 is made up of 14 amino acids. Here the CDR3 reads CASSAESGGNEQFF. DNA for the CDR3: TGTGCCAGCAGCGCCGAGAGTGGGGGGAATGAGCAGTTCTTC.

Comments on this clonotype: A much larger clonotype is one base distant, so this may be a read error. J is TRBJ1-2 and V is TRBV9, with 7 bases matching TRBD1. The CDR3 is made up of 13 amino acids. Germline V CDR1 and CDR2: SGDLS, YYNGEE. J gave up 4 bases and V 4 bases, and 4 bases lay outside the gene matches. DNA of the CDR3: TGTGCCAGCAGCTCCCGGGACAGCTATGGCTACACCTTC. Encoded protein: CASSSRDSYGYTF.

The V and J genes are TRBV7-8 and TRBJ2-7, with 8 bases lining up with TRBD1. The CDR3 runs 15 residues. V shed 5 bases and J 6 bases; nucleotides not matched to a gene: 12. Germline V gives CDR1 SGHVS, CDR2 FQNEAQ. The DNA of the CDR3 is TGTGCCAGCAGCACCAGTCCGGACAGGGAAAGCGAGCAGTACTTC. It encodes CASSTSPDRESEQYF.

This clonotype has more than one count but fewer than ten. The chain joins TRBV19 to TRBJ1-1, with D maybe TRBD1 (6 bases). Trimming pared 2 bases from V and 1 base from J, leaving 17 bases between. This CDR3 contains 17 residues. Germline lookup yields CDR1 LNHDA and CDR2 SQIVND (reference sequence). The DNA for the CDR3 is TGTGCCAGTAGTATAATCTGGACAGTACTAAGGAACACTGAAGCTTTCTTT. Translated: CASSIIWTVLRNTEAFF.

This clonotype was observed many times. The chain links TRBV20-1 to TRBJ2-7; possibly TRBD2 for D (5 bases). CDR1 and CDR2 (germline): DFQATT, SNEGSKA (reference sequence). The CDR3 is made up of 12 amino acids. The V gene lost 0 bases and the J gene lost 9 bases, with 12 bases spanning the gap. The CDR3 protein is CSARDMRERQYF. DNA of the CDR3: TGCAGTGCTAGAGATATGAGGGAACGGCAGTACTTC.

The CDR3 loop reads CATSDGIYSNQPQHF. CDR3 bases: TGTGCCACCAGTGATGGAATTTATAGCAATCAGCCCCAGCATTTT. The chain recombines TRBV24-1 with TRBJ1-5, with unresolved D. The CDR3 runs to 15 residues. Trimming removed 3 bases from V and 0 bases from J, with 8 bases in between. Germline V gene data show CDR1 as KGHDR and CDR2 as SFDVKD.

This clonotype was recorded at least ten times. The chain combines TRBV11-2 with TRBJ2-1; 7 positions agree with TRBD1. Germline trimming cut 6 bases from V and 2 bases from J; bases unmatched to any gene: 10. The CDR3 is made up of 16 amino acids. Germline V CDR1 and CDR2: SGHAT, FQNNGV. The CDR3 loop is CASRLYGTDPYNEQFF. The CDR3 DNA is TGTGCCAGCAGACTATACGGGACAGACCCCTACAATGAGCAGTTCTTC.